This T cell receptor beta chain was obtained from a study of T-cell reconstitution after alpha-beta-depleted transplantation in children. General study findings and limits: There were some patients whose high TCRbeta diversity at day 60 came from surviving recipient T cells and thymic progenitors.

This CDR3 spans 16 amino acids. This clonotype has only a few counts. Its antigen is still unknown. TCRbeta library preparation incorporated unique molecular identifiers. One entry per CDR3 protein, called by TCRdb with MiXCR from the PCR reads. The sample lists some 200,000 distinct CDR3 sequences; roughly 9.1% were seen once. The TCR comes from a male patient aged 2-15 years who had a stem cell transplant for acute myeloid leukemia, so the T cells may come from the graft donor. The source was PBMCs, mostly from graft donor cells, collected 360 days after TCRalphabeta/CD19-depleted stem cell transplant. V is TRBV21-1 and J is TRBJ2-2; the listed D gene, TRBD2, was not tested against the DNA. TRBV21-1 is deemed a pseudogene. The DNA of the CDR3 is TGTGCCAGCACCACGCGGACTCGAAAGAACACCGGGGAGCTGTTTTTT. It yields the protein CASTTRTRKNTGELFF.